These 6 T cell receptor beta chains share one sample of origin, sequenced in a study of Ad26.COV2.S vaccination and SARS-CoV-2 variants. Regarding treatment: 15 to 20 received Ad26.COV2.S at low or high dose, single or two shots; five or six received placebo; per-sample allocation not given. Following the first vaccine or placebo injection, samples were taken on day 63. TCRdb's copy holds only in-frame clones and misses some; the assay was immunoSEQ multiplex PCR. The sample records about 220,000 clones, roughly 90% being singletons. The sequences come from peripheral blood, collected in a trial of Ad26.COV2.S vaccine versus placebo. The receptors here all came from a person aged 18 to 59 who received the Ad26.COV2.S COVID-19 vaccine or a placebo.

The chain is built from TRBV5-4 and TRBJ2-5; TRBD1 matches 7 bases. Germline CDR1 reads SGHNT; CDR2 reads YYREEE (reference sequence). The CDR3 extends over 15 amino acids. J gave up 7 bases and V 4 bases, and 13 bases lay outside the gene matches. The CDR3 nucleotides read TGTGCCAGCAGCGCAAGTGACAGGGTTTCGGGGACCCAGTACTTC. Encoded protein: CASSASDRVSGTQYF.

The chain joins TRBV3-1 (or the pseudogene TRBV3-2) to TRBJ2-3, with 11 bases lining up with TRBD2. Looked up from germline, CDR1 is LGHDT and CDR2 is YNNKEL (reference sequence). This CDR3 spans 15 amino acids. The V segment lost 2 bases and the J segment 4 bases; nucleotides outside the gene matches: 2. This chain's CDR3 is CASSQLAGGSDTQYF. The CDR3 coding sequence is TGTGCCAGCAGCCAACTAGCGGGGGGATCAGATACGCAGTATTTT.

This chain uses TRBV11-3 with TRBJ2-5, with 8 bases identical to TRBD1. The CDR3 has 15 residues. Germline values: CDR1 SGHNT, CDR2 YENEEA. Germline trimming cut 1 base from V and 4 bases from J; bases unmatched to any gene: 5. The CDR3 protein is CASSLGTDRAETQYF. The CDR3 DNA sequence: TGTGCCAGCAGCTTAGGGACGGACAGGGCAGAGACCCAGTACTTC.

The chain couples TRBV5-4 to TRBJ1-2; D ambiguous. There are 16 residues in the CDR3. The V gene lost 0 bases and the J gene lost 5 bases, with 17 bases spanning the gap. Germline loops: CDR1 SGHNT, CDR2 YYREEE (reference sequence). CDR3 sequence reads: CASSLALEKLGYGYTF. CDR3 in DNA: TGTGCCAGCAGCTTGGCCCTGGAGAAGTTGGGTTATGGCTACACCTTC.

The rearrangement joins TRBV4-3 to TRBJ2-1, with 14 bases aligning to TRBD2. V shed 0 bases, J shed 10 bases, and the junction held 8 bases outside the gene matches. CDR1 is LGHNA, CDR2 YSLEER, per germline. The CDR3 has 17 amino acids. DNA of the CDR3: TGCGCCAGCAGCCAAGAATTAGGACTAGCGGGAGGCGGAGAGCAGTTCTTC. It is translated as CASSQELGLAGGGEQFF.

This clone was counted a single time. V usage is TRBV10-3 and J usage is TRBJ1-5; a weak D match, TRBD1 (6 bases). Trimming took 4 bases from V and 2 from J, leaving 12 bases between them. CDR1 and CDR2 from the germline V gene are ENHRY and SYGVKD. The CDR3 contains 15 residues. CDR3 residues: CAISAGATGNQPQHF. The CDR3 DNA reads as TGTGCCATCAGTGCAGGGGCAACGGGCAATCAGCCCCAGCATTTT.